Included here is one TCR beta chain sequence, with context. Its antigen remains undetermined. Per-base qualities were not stored, and no clone one base away is much larger. This sample is part of a study of OX40 agonist ivuxolimab in advanced cancers. Background for the entire study: Ivuxolimab was an agonistic, fully human IgG2 monoclonal antibody directed against OX40 (CD134), a costimulatory receptor. Intravenous ivuxolimab was administered to patients every 2 weeks at six dose levels: 0.01, 0.1, 0.3, 1.5, 3 and 10 mg/kg. Of the roughly 51 dose-escalation patients, hepatocellular carcinoma was present in about 20, melanoma in roughly 15, renal cell carcinoma in 9 and head and neck cancer in 9. In the dose-escalation cohort, roughly 82% of patients were male, and the mean age was 60 years with a range of about 20 to 79. Prior anti-PD-1, anti-PD-L1 or anti-CTLA-4 therapy was permitted, and approximately 40% of dose-escalation patients had received checkpoint inhibitors. Partial responses occurred in three dose-escalation patients: two with cutaneous melanoma and one with hepatocellular carcinoma. The point of sequencing TCRbeta in the periphery was to test whether ivuxolimab changed TCR sequence diversity and drove clonal T-cell expansion. The paper covers the monotherapy dose-escalation part of the phase I ivuxolimab trial, which included N ≈ 50 patients.

Genomic DNA was extracted from sorted cells for sequencing of the TCRbeta CDR3 region. TCRbeta CDR3 regions were sequenced using the immunoSEQ Assay. TCRdb retrieved this table from immuneACCESS and kept in-frame rearrangements only. Not all clones are present; in checked studies, unresolved V genes account for under half, and no reason is known for the remainder. Counted in this sample were more than 45,000 clones; around 75% of them appeared once. The ten largest clones represent roughly 1.2% of the sample. The trial excluded patients who had a history of autoimmune disease or were on systemic immunosuppression. Peripheral blood for TCR sequencing was drawn from every dose cohort at baseline, at cycle 4 day 1 and at cycle 7 day 1. The samples were drawn from a first-in-human, open-label, multicenter phase I dose-escalation trial of ivuxolimab. The trial enrolled adults with locally advanced or metastatic head and neck squamous cell, hepatocellular, melanoma or renal cell carcinoma. CD4+ and CD8+ T cells were sorted separately from peripheral blood before TCR sequencing.

Reading the germline V gene gives CDR1 SGHRS and CDR2 YFSETQ. V and J are truncated by 1 base and 0 bases respectively, leaving an intervening sequence of 8 bases. From its cysteine to its phenylalanine, the CDR3 spans 14 amino acids. Here the CDR3 DNA is all that survives: 42 bases in frame from base 1. Results the study describes overall, beyond this receptor: On average, CD8+ T cells showed more expanded clones than CD4+ T cells after ivuxolimab. Antigen specificity was not determined for the clonally expanded peripheral T cells. Low levels of normalized T-cell clonal expansion were also seen in some patients who did not respond. At doses from 0.1 to 3.0 mg/kg, clonal expansion was seen in both CD4+ and CD8+ blood T cells between baseline and week 6. Partial responders in the 0.1-3.0 mg/kg groups had among the lowest normalized peripheral clonal expansion, especially among CD8+ T cells.

This chain joins TRBV5-1 to TRBJ2-7; there is no confident call for the D gene. This clonotype was obtained from an adult with an advanced solid tumor such as melanoma, head and neck, liver or kidney cancer. The source was CD4+ or CD8+ T cells sorted from blood, collected in a trial of the OX40 agonist ivuxolimab. The DNA sequence reads TGCGCCAGCAGCTTGTTGTACAACTCCTACGAGCAGTACTTC. This gives the protein CASSLLYNSYEQYF. Where the CDR3 stops, the reference TRBV5-1 and TRBJ2-7 genes take over; the full variable domain is KAGVTQTPRYLIKTRGQQVTLSCSPISGHRSVSWYQQTPGQGLQFLFEYFSETQRNKGNFPGRFSGRQFSNSRSEMNVSTLELGDSALYLCASSLLYNSYEQYFGPGTRLTVT.